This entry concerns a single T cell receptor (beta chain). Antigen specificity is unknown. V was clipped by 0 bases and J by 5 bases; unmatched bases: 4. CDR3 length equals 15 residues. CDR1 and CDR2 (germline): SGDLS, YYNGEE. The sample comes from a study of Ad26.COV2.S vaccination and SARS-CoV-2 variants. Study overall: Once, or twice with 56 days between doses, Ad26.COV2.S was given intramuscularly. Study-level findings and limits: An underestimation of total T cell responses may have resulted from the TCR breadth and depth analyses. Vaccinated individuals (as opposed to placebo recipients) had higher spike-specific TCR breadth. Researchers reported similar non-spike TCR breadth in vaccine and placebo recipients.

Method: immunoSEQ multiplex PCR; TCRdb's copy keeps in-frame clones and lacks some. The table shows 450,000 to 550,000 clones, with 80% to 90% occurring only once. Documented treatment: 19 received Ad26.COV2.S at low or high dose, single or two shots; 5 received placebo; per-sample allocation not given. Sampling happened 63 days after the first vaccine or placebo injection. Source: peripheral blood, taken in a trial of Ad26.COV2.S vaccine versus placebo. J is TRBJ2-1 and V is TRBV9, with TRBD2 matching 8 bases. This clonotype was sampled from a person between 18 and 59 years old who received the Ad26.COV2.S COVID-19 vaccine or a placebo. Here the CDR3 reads CASSVGGGTNNEQFF. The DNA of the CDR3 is TGTGCCAGCAGCGTAGGCGGGGGGACTAACAATGAGCAGTTCTTC.